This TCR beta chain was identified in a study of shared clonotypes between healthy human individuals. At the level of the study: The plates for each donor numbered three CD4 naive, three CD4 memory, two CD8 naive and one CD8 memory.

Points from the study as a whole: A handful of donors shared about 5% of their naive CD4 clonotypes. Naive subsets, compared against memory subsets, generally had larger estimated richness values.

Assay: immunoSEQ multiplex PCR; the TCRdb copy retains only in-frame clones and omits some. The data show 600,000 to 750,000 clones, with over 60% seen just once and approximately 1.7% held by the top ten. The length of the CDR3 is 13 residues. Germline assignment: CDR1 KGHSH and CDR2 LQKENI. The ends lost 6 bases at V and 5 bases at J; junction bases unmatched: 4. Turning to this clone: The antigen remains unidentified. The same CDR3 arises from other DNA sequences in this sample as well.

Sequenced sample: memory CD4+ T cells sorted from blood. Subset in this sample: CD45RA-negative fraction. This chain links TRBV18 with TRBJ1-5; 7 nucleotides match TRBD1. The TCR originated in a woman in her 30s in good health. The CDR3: CASSPDRDQPQHF. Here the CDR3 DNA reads TGTGCCAGCTCCCCCGACAGGGATCAGCCCCAGCATTTT.